This TCR beta chain was identified during a study of PD-L1 blockade in urothelial cancer. At the level of the study: Blood was evaluated 3 weeks (second dose) and 6 weeks after therapy began. T cells numbered a median of roughly 150,000 in the blood samples.

Libraries were prepared by immunoSEQ multiplex PCR; TCRdb keeps only in-frame clonotypes and omits some of them. The sample records 35,000 to 40,000 clones, around nine tenths being singletons. Trimming took 2 bases from V and 1 from J; bases not matched to a gene: 8. Germline CDR1 is SGHRS and CDR2 is YFSETQ. The CDR3 is 17 residues long. Each patient contributed between 1 and 8 total time points of blood mononuclear cells, pretreatment and during treatment. The sequencing here drew on PBMCs, taken around atezolizumab (anti-PD-L1) treatment. The sequence derives from a man aged 65-85 years with urothelial cancer. J is TRBJ2-3 and V is TRBV5-1; 9 bases are a match to TRBD1. As DNA, the CDR3 is TGCGCCAGCAGCTTAAAACAGGGGGCTGAGGGCACAGATACGCAGTATTTT. This gives the protein CASSLKQGAEGTDTQYF.